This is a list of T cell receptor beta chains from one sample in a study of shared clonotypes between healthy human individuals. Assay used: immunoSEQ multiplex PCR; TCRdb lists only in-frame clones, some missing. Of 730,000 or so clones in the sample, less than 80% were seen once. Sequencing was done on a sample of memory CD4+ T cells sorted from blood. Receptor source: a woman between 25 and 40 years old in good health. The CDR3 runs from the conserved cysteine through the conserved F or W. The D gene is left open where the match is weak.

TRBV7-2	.	CASNLGGAGFTYEQYF
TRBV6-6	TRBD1	CASSYSTGGNQPQHF
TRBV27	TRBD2	CASSRRLARASTDTQYF
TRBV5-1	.	CASSLSLTGFTDTQYF
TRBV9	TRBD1	CASSGQGGNQPQHF
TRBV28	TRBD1	CASSRFWDRGHNQPQHF
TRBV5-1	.	CASSLAGRGYPNYEQYF
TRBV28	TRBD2	CASSLLAGVRQYF
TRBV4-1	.	CASSHLQSRWTNEKLFF
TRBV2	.	CASSPDLYEQYF
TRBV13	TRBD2	CASRRLAGDVDTQYF
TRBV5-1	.	CASSLAPGQQNTEAFF
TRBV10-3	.	CAISELGGYTF
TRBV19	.	CASSIPVRGFQPQHF
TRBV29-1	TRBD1	CSVAGQSYGYTF
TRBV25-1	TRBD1	CASSDRGQWETQYF